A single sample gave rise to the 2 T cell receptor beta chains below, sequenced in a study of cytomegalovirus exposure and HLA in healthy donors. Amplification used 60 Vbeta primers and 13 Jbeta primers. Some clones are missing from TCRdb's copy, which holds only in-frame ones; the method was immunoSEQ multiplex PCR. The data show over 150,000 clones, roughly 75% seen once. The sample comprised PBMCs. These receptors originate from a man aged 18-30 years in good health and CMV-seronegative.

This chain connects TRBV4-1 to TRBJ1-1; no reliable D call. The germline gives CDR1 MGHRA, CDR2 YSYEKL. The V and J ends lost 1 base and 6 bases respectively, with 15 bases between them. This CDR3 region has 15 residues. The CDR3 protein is CASSQVSVLEAEAFF. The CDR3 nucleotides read TGCGCCAGCAGCCAAGTTAGTGTGCTGGAGGCTGAAGCTTTCTTT.

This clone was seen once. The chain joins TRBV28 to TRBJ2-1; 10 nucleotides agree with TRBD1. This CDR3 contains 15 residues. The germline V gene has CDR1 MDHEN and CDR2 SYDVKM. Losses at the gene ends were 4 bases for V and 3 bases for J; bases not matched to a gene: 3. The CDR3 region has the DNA TGTGCCAGCAGTTCGGGACAGGGGAGCTACAATGAGCAGTTCTTC. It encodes CASSSGQGSYNEQFF.